Reported below is one TCR beta chain. Its antigen is undetermined. These data belong to a study of PD-1 blockade in classical Hodgkin lymphoma. Study findings and constraints: In newly diagnosed patients, baseline TCR diversity was reportedly below that of healthy donors.

Time point in this sample: cycle 4 day 1 (C4D1), after around six weeks of nivolumab. Relapse was seen in all patients after autologous stem cell transplantation, and brentuximab vedotin exposure was variable. Purification of CD4+ T cells from thawed PBMCs was performed via magnetic negative selection. V shed 5 bases and J 5 bases; nucleotides not matched to a gene: 6. This CDR3 is 15 amino acids long. The germline gives CDR1 SGHAT, CDR2 FQNNGV. This table comes from immunoSEQ multiplex PCR, and its TCRdb copy is limited to in-frame clones, with some not included. The repertoire holds about 25,000 clones, with 80% to 85% as singletons.

The origin of this receptor is a human donor with classical Hodgkin lymphoma. The sequences come from CD4+ T cells from blood, collected before the fourth cycle of nivolumab. The V gene is TRBV11-2, the J gene TRBJ1-6; 7 bases match TRBD1. CDR3 sequence: CASSVRQGDNSPLHF. CDR3 sequence (DNA): TGTGCCAGCAGCGTGCGACAGGGCGATAATTCACCCCTCCACTTT.